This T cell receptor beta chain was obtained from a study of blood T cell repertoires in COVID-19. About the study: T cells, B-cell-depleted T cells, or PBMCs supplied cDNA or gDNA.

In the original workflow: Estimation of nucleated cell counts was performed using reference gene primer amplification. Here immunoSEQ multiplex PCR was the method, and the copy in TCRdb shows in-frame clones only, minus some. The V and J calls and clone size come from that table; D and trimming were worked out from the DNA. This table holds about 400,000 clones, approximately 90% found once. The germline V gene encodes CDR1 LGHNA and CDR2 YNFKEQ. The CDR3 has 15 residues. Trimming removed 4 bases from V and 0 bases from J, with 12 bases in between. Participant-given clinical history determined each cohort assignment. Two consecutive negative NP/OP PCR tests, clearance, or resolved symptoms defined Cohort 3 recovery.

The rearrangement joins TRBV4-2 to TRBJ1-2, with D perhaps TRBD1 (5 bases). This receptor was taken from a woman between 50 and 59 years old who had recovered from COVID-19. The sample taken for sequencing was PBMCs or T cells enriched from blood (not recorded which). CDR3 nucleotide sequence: TGTGCCAGCAGCCCCCGGGACTCCTCTAACTATGGCTACACCTTC. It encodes CASSPRDSSNYGYTF.